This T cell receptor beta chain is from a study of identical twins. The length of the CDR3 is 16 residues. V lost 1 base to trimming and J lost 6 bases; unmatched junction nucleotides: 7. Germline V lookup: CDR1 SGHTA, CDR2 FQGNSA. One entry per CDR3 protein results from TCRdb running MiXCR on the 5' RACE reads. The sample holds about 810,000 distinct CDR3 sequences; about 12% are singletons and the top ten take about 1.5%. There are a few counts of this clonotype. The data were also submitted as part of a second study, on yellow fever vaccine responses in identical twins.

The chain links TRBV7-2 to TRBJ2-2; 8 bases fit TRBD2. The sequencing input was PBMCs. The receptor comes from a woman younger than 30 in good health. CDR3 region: CASSLVSGGAAGELFF. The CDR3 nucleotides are TGTGCCAGCAGCTTAGTCAGCGGGGGAGCGGCCGGGGAGCTGTTTTTT.